A selection of T cell receptor beta chains follows, all from one sample in a study of blood T cell repertoires in COVID-19. Profiling relied on immunoSEQ multiplex PCR, and the TCRdb table lists in-frame clones only, not all of them. The table shows some 230,000 clones, with approximately 80% occurring only once. The sample taken for sequencing was peripheral blood. The origin of the receptors is a woman aged 45-59 years with acute or convalescent COVID-19. Both conserved end residues are trimmed from each CDR3.

CDR3 length: 11; J gene: TRBJ2-7; V gene: TRBV5-4; CDR3 protein: ASSTGQGYEQY
CDR3 length: 12; J gene: TRBJ2-1; V gene: TRBV3-1/TRBV3-2; CDR3 protein: ASSLAASGDEQF
CDR3 length: 11; J gene: TRBJ1-1; V gene: TRBV3-1/TRBV3-2; CDR3 protein: ASSGQGNTEAF
CDR3 length: 11; J gene: TRBJ2-7; V gene: TRBV11-3; CDR3 protein: ASSFTREGEQY
CDR3 length: 9; J gene: TRBJ1-2; V gene: TRBV20-1; CDR3 protein: SATGSYGYT
CDR3 length: 16; J gene: TRBJ2-2; V gene: TRBV7-2; CDR3 protein: ASSLRVVGTGNTGELF
CDR3 length: 11; J gene: TRBJ1-2; V gene: TRBV6-2/TRBV6-3; CDR3 protein: ASNPTGNYGYT
CDR3 length: 12; J gene: TRBJ2-5; V gene: TRBV6-5; CDR3 protein: ASRRGLDQETQY
CDR3 length: 11; J gene: TRBJ2-7; V gene: TRBV30; CDR3 protein: AWSERVLDEQY
CDR3 length: 13; J gene: TRBJ2-3; V gene: TRBV2; CDR3 protein: ASSDLGVTTDTQY
CDR3 length: 13; J gene: TRBJ1-3; V gene: TRBV6-2/TRBV6-3; CDR3 protein: ASSYTDASGNTIY